Below, 14 T cell receptor beta chains from the same sample are listed, as sequenced in a study of cytomegalovirus exposure and HLA in healthy donors. Researchers ran the PCR with 60 Vbeta and 13 Jbeta primers. Assay: immunoSEQ multiplex PCR; the TCRdb copy retains only in-frame clones and omits some. The data contain about 99,000 clones, around 79% of them seen just once; the ten biggest clones take up 5.8%. The sequenced material came from PBMCs. These receptors all come from a man between 60 and 75 years old in good health and CMV-seropositive.

This clone has a single count. The rearrangement links TRBV30 to TRBJ1-4; D may be TRBD1 (5 bases). Germline loops: CDR1 GTSNPN, CDR2 SVGIG (reference sequence). This CDR3 has 12 residues. V was trimmed by 6 bases and J by 14 bases, leaving 19 bases between them. CDR3: CACSNQGKRLFF. CDR3 DNA sequence: TGTGCCTGCTCGAACCAGGGCAAGAGGCTGTTTTTT.

CDR3 DNA sequence: TGTGCCAGCAGCTTGGTCTGGACTAGCGGGGGCGCGGATGAGCAGTTCTTC. Amino acids: CASSLVWTSGGADEQFF. This chain joins TRBV5-4 and TRBJ2-1; 13 bases are shared with TRBD2. This CDR3 has 17 amino acids. The germline CDR1 and CDR2 sequences are SGHNT and YYREEE (reference sequence). With 0 bases clipped from V and 8 bases from J, the junction kept 8 bases outside the gene matches.

V and J are TRBV12-5 and TRBJ2-2; tentative D call: TRBD2 (5 bases). This CDR3 has 14 amino acids. V was shortened by 1 base and J by 6 bases, with 9 bases between the two germline ends. The germline gives CDR1 LGHNT, CDR2 FRNRAP. The CDR3 DNA reads as TGTGCTAGTGGTTTGGGAACGGAGGCCGGGGAGCTGTTTTTT. Translated: CASGLGTEAGELFF.

The chain carries TRBV5-4 and TRBJ1-4, with D hard to call. Germline V gene lookup returns CDR1 SGHNT and CDR2 YYREEE (reference sequence). The CDR3 sequence is 16 residues long. Trimming pared 0 bases from V and 4 bases from J, leaving 13 bases between. CDR3 in DNA: TGTGCCAGCAGCTTGGCTGGCGGAAGAAGTAATGAAAAACTGTTTTTT. Translated: CASSLAGGRSNEKLFF.

The V gene is TRBV19, the J gene TRBJ1-5; TRBD1 aligns across 8 bases. The CDR3 is 14 residues long. V shed 4 bases, J shed 5 bases, and the junction held 4 bases outside the gene matches. Germline V lookup: CDR1 LNHDA, CDR2 SQIVND (reference sequence). The CDR3 loop reads CASSTQGGDQPQHF. The CDR3 region has the DNA TGTGCCAGTAGTACACAGGGGGGGGATCAGCCCCAGCATTTT.

This clone appeared once. The V call is TRBV18, the J call TRBJ1-2; D is possibly TRBD1 (6 bases). The germline V and J ends were trimmed by 3 bases and 2 bases, with 16 bases remaining between them. The CDR3 has 16 amino acids. Germline V lookup: CDR1 KGHSH, CDR2 LQKENI. This CDR3 is CASSPPDRFRNYGYTF. The CDR3 nucleotides are TGTGCCAGCTCACCCCCCGACAGGTTTCGGAACTATGGCTACACCTTC.

This clone came up once. The chain employs TRBV30 and TRBJ1-3, with 7 bases identical to TRBD1. J was trimmed by 0 bases and V by 2 bases; bases with no gene match: 1. This CDR3 is 14 amino acids long. CDR1 is GTSNPN and CDR2 is SVGIG in the germline V gene (reference sequence). The DNA of the CDR3 is TGTGCCTGGAGTCGGACAGGCTCTGGAAACACCATATATTTT. The encoded protein is CAWSRTGSGNTIYF.

This chain joins TRBV2 and TRBJ1-6, with a possible D match to TRBD1 (6 bases). CDR1 and CDR2 from the germline V gene are SNHLY and FYNNEI. The V and J ends lost 6 bases and 9 bases respectively, with 18 bases between them. The CDR3 contains 15 residues. CDR3 bases: TGTGCCAGCAGCCAACAGGGCCTAGGGACTTCACCCCTCCACTTT. Translated: CASSQQGLGTSPLHF.

The chain has TRBV5-6 and TRBJ1-2, with 7 bases identical to TRBD1. Germline V gene lookup returns CDR1 SGHDT and CDR2 YYEEEE. V gave up 0 bases and J gave up 6 bases; unmatched junction bases: 5. The CDR3 contains 14 residues. The CDR3 DNA is TGTGCCAGCAGCTTGGACAGGGGATGGCATGGCTACACCTTC. Protein sequence: CASSLDRGWHGYTF.

This clone has just one count. The chain uses TRBV20-1 and TRBJ2-3; D remains unclear. The CDR3 is made up of 11 amino acids. Germline V gene sequence: CDR1 DFQATT, CDR2 SNEGSKA (reference sequence). V shed 1 base and J shed 5 bases, with 4 bases lying between them. As DNA, the CDR3 is TGCAGTGCTAGAGTTAAAGATACGCAGTATTTT. This encodes CSARVKDTQYF.

The chain employs TRBV6-5 and TRBJ2-2, with 10 bases that match TRBD1. CDR1 MNHEY and CDR2 SVGAGI come from the germline V gene. The J segment lost 5 bases and the V segment lost 4 bases, leaving 1 base of the junction unmatched. CDR3 length: 14 amino acids. In DNA, the CDR3 is TGTGCCAGCAGTTGGACAGGGGGGACCGGGGAGCTGTTTTTT. This translates into CASSWTGGTGELFF.

This chain connects TRBV6-4 to TRBJ2-3, with 9 nucleotides matching TRBD2. The trim removed 2 bases at V and 5 bases at J, leaving 14 bases unmatched. Germline loops: CDR1 MRHNA, CDR2 SNTAGT. CDR3 length equals 18 residues. The CDR3 nucleotides read TGTGCCAGCAGTGACGATGCGGGGGGGCCATGGGGAAAAGATACGCAGTATTTT. This sequence encodes CASSDDAGGPWGKDTQYF.

V gene TRBV6-1 combines with J gene TRBJ2-1; tentatively, D is TRBD1 (6 bases). Germline loops: CDR1 MNHNS, CDR2 SASEGT. The CDR3 has 15 residues. Trimming took off 8 bases at V and 6 bases at J, with 20 bases between the two ends. CDR3 residues: CASLKGRRGSNEQFF. The DNA for the CDR3 is TGTGCCAGCTTGAAGGGGCGCAGGGGATCCAATGAGCAGTTCTTC.

V is TRBV4-1 and J is TRBJ2-2; D is undetermined. There are 12 residues in the CDR3. Trimming stripped 7 bases from V and 6 bases from J, with 9 bases between. Germline loops: CDR1 MGHRA, CDR2 YSYEKL. The CDR3 sequence is CASTSAPGELFF. CDR3 nucleotides: TGCGCCAGCACCTCAGCGCCCGGGGAGCTGTTTTTT.